Shown below are 20 T cell receptor beta chains from a single sample sequenced in a study of high-grade serous ovarian cancer treatment subgroups. The table came from immunoSEQ multiplex PCR; TCRdb's copy has only in-frame clones and leaves some out. The sample comprises approximately 30,000 clones, around 80% of which are singletons, and roughly 2% rests with the top ten. The tumor samples were collected prior to definitive surgery or chemotherapy. The sequenced material came from tumor tissue. All receptors derive from a human donor with high-grade serous ovarian cancer.

The chain joins TRBV7-8 to TRBJ1-5; D gene uncertain. The CDR3 runs 14 residues. Germline V lookup: CDR1 SGHVS, CDR2 FQNEAQ. Trimming pared 3 bases from V and 4 bases from J, leaving 10 bases between. The CDR3 region has the DNA TGTGCCAGCAGCTTCTTCGAGGTTAATCAGCCCCAGCATTTT. Its translation: CASSFFEVNQPQHF.

The chain joins TRBV20-1 to TRBJ1-2; D not resolved. V was cut by 6 bases and J by 10 bases, with 15 bases left in between. The CDR3 totals 11 residues. Per germline, CDR1 DFQATT and CDR2 SNEGSKA (reference sequence). CDR3 nucleotide sequence: TGCAGTGCGCACGGGAGGGTTCACTACACCTTC. Translated, it gives CSAHGRVHYTF.

This clone has just a few counts. The rearrangement joins TRBV19 to TRBJ1-1, with D unclear. The CDR3 consists of 12 residues. Germline CDR1 and CDR2: LNHDA and SQIVND (reference sequence). Trimming removed 5 bases at V and 11 bases at J, with 15 bases between. CDR3 sequence (DNA): TGTGCCAGTAGTGGCCTAAGGGAGGATGCTTTCTTT. As protein: CASSGLREDAFF. The complete variable domain, with remaining parts taken from reference TRBV19 and TRBJ1-1, reads DGGITQSPKYLFRKEGQNVTLSCEQNLNHDAMYWYRQDPGQGLRLIYYSQIVNDFQKGDIAEGYSVSREKKESFPLTVTSAQKNPTAFYLCASSGLREDAFFGQGTRLTVV.

The chain has TRBV5-1 and TRBJ1-1, with D tentatively TRBD1 (5 bases). Germline V gene data show CDR1 as SGHRS and CDR2 as YFSETQ. Trimming cost V 0 bases and J 4 bases, with 13 bases left between them. CDR3 length equals 15 residues. The CDR3 here is CASSLDGGGFTEAFF. The CDR3 coding sequence is TGCGCCAGCAGCTTGGATGGGGGGGGGTTCACTGAAGCTTTCTTT.

V is TRBV28 and J is TRBJ1-1, with D perhaps TRBD1 (5 bases). This CDR3 has 17 residues. Germline values: CDR1 MDHEN, CDR2 SYDVKM. V lost 0 bases and J lost 1, with 15 bases in between. The CDR3 nucleotides read TGTGCCAGCAGTTTATGGTCTTCCGGGACCTCGAACACTGAAGCTTTCTTT. Translated, it gives CASSLWSSGTSNTEAFF.

V gene TRBV7-9 combines with J gene TRBJ2-3; no clear D gene. V dropped 5 bases and J dropped 0 bases, with 12 bases sitting between them. Germline assignment: CDR1 SEHNR and CDR2 FQNEAQ (reference sequence). This CDR3 has 15 amino acids. The DNA for the CDR3 is TGTGCCAGCAGCGGGTGGAGTGTTAGCACAGATACGCAGTATTTT. Protein product: CASSGWSVSTDTQYF.

This clone was observed a single time. The chain is built from TRBV25-1 and TRBJ1-4; no definite D call. Between the trimmed V and J ends, which lost 5 bases and 10 bases, there was a span of 17 bases. Germline CDR1 MGHDK, CDR2 SYGVNS. The CDR3 has 14 amino acids. Written as DNA, the CDR3 is TGTGCCAGCAGTACGGGATCCTCCTTACCAAAACTGTTTTTT. It codes for CASSTGSSLPKLFF.

The rearrangement joins TRBV28 to TRBJ1-2; no definite D call. Trimming took 8 bases from V and 0 from J, leaving 4 bases between them. Germline CDR1 and CDR2: MDHEN and SYDVKM. The CDR3 covers 11 residues. The CDR3 reads CASGPNYGYTF. The CDR3, as DNA: TGTGCCAGCGGGCCTAACTATGGCTACACCTTC.

The J gene is TRBJ1-5, the V gene TRBV6-6; D remains ambiguous. V was shortened by 8 bases and J by 4 bases, with 9 bases between the two germline ends. The CDR3 sequence is 12 residues long. Germline assignment: CDR1 MNHNY and CDR2 SVGAGI (reference sequence). The CDR3 coding sequence is TGTGCCAGCGGGTTCAGGAATCAGCCCCAGCATTTT. Translation: CASGFRNQPQHF.

The genes are TRBV6-5 and TRBJ2-5; D is uncertain. Matching the DNA end better, TRBJ2-7 makes the J call doubtful. The CDR3 is 14 amino acids. Germline CDR1 reads MNHEY; CDR2 reads SVGAGI. The CDR3 is CASSGRFPSYEQYF. DNA for the CDR3: TGTGCCAGCAGCGGACGCTTTCCCTCCTACGAGCAGTACTTC.

The rearrangement joins TRBV7-9 to TRBJ2-2; unclear D gene. Trimming pared 10 bases from V and 4 bases from J, leaving 13 bases between. There are 13 residues in the CDR3. Per germline, CDR1 SEHNR and CDR2 FQNEAQ (reference sequence). CDR3 sequence: CATTAYSTGELFF. The CDR3 DNA is TGTGCCACCACTGCCTACAGCACCGGGGAGCTGTTTTTT.

V gene TRBV19 combines with J gene TRBJ1-6, with 8 bases identical to TRBD1. CDR3 size: 17 residues. V lost 5 bases to trimming and J lost 1 base; unmatched junction nucleotides: 7. Germline V gives CDR1 LNHDA, CDR2 SQIVND (reference sequence). CDR3 loop: CASSPRTGISYNSPLHF. CDR3 sequence (DNA): TGTGCCAGTAGTCCTCGGACAGGGATATCCTATAATTCACCCCTCCACTTT.

The J gene is TRBJ2-3, the V gene TRBV6-1; D might be TRBD1 or TRBD2, each matching 5 bases. Deletions cut 6 bases from V and 3 bases from J, with 16 bases between. CDR3 size: 15 residues. Germline CDR1 and CDR2: MNHNS and SASEGT. CDR3 nucleotides: TGTGCCAGCAGGGGACGGGGAATTCTGACAGATACGCAGTATTTT. It yields the protein CASRGRGILTDTQYF.

The rearrangement joins TRBV12-2 to TRBJ1-2; TRBD1, the table's D call, lacks a check against the DNA. TRBV12-2 is labeled a pseudogene. The CDR3 loop spans 17 amino acids. CDR3 sequence: CASRHGTGRFHNYGYTF. The CDR3 nucleotides are TGTGCAAGTCGGCACGGGACAGGAAGGTTCCATAACTATGGCTACACCTTC.

The chain combines TRBV5-1 with TRBJ2-1, with 9 bases fitting TRBD2. Germline loops: CDR1 SGHRS, CDR2 YFSETQ. J lost 8 bases, V lost 3 bases, and 6 bases had no gene match. The CDR3 contains 14 residues. The CDR3 spells CASSYSGSLDEQFF. CDR3 sequence (DNA): TGCGCCAGCAGCTATAGCGGGAGTCTCGATGAGCAGTTCTTC.

The rearrangement uses TRBV20-1 and TRBJ1-1; maybe TRBD1 (5 bases). The CDR3 is 11 amino acids. CDR1 is DFQATT and CDR2 is SNEGSKA in the germline V gene (reference sequence). Trimming cost V 0 bases and J 11 bases, with 10 bases left between them. CDR3 bases: TGCAGTGCTAGAGAGGGGGGGGAGGCTTTCTTT. This gives the protein CSAREGGEAFF.

The chain joins TRBV7-9 to TRBJ2-3; tentative D call: TRBD2 (6 bases). V dropped 4 bases and J dropped 0 bases, with 14 bases sitting between them. CDR1 and CDR2 from the germline V gene are SEHNR and FQNEAQ (reference sequence). The CDR3 length is 16 residues. CDR3 region: CASSSQRAGSTDTQYF. CDR3 bases: TGTGCCAGCAGCTCCCAACGGGCGGGGAGCACAGATACGCAGTATTTT.

This chain links TRBV27 with TRBJ2-3; no clear D. The CDR3 covers 12 residues. V gave up 5 bases and J gave up 4 bases, with 7 bases separating them. Germline-derived CDR1 and CDR2 are MNHEY and SMNVEV (reference sequence). The DNA for the CDR3 is TGTGCCAGCAGTCATTCGTCAGATACGCAGTATTTT. Its translation: CASSHSSDTQYF.

The chain is built from TRBV27 and TRBJ2-5, with 9 nucleotides matching TRBD2. The germline gives CDR1 MNHEY, CDR2 SMNVEV (reference sequence). Unmatched junction bases numbered 10, after V lost 7 bases and J lost 1 base. CDR3 length: 16 amino acids. CDR3 sequence reads: CASKPVSGRRQETQYF. DNA of the CDR3: TGTGCCAGCAAGCCCGTTAGCGGGAGACGCCAAGAGACCCAGTACTTC.

The chain recombines TRBV28 with TRBJ1-2, with 8 bases lining up with TRBD1. The CDR3 consists of 14 residues. V lost 6 bases, J lost 6 bases, and 9 bases stayed unmatched. From germline, CDR1 is MDHEN and CDR2 SYDVKM. The DNA of the CDR3 is TGTGCCAGCAGACCCAGGGGGCGCTTGGATGGCTACACCTTC. It encodes CASRPRGRLDGYTF.